The T cell receptor (beta chain) under discussion was sequenced for a study of cytomegalovirus exposure and HLA in healthy donors (dated by TCRdb to 2016 to 2017). A note on the overall study: An earlier analysis of several hundred of the donors reported about 250 Gb of sequence data and 117 million unique TCR beta sequences from roughly 180 million T cells. The number of donors typed differed by locus, with 629-630 for A, B, C, DRB1 and DQB1, 522 for DQA1, 600 to 610 for DPA1, and approximately 470 for DPB1. Class I and class II HLA loci were covered by the typing at four-digit resolution. Of the 300 to 500 genotyped donors, 80% to 90% were placed in the genetic ancestry cluster associated with self-reported Caucasian donors. Donor age, sex, ethnicity and CMV serostatus were collected together with the repertoire data. In the later analysis, no new phenotypic data were used to find candidate immune exposures; instead, reliance was placed on TCR beta sequences and their occurrence across donors. In an earlier analysis of roughly 600 of the donors, high-throughput TCR beta sequencing was used to judge whether each TCR beta V gene segment behaved as functional or pseudogenic. About five DR-DQ haplotypes were treated as single units for association and clustering because of strong linkage in the cohort. The study combined high-throughput TCR immunosequencing, statistical association of individual TCRs with disease status, and machine learning to predict cytomegalovirus infection status. Every discovery cohort repertoire had been produced on one sequencing platform. The study profiled the T cell repertoires of 500 to 800 subjects by immunosequencing and related them to cytomegalovirus serostatus. Across 300 to 500 genotyped donors of the cohort, an average of about 240,000 unique TCR beta nucleotide sequences per donor were sequenced, and approximately 17% of those sequences were non-productive. A separate validation cohort of over a hundred different subjects was used in addition to the roughly 700-subject first cohort. Roughly 310 gigabases of sequencing data and approximately 84 million unique TCR sequences were included in an early release covering roughly 700 HLA-typed donors. The study aimed to test whether signatures of past pathogen exposure could be identified by cataloging public T cell receptors. A later genetic analysis used genome-wide SNP genotypes for about 55% of the 666 donors, treating that subset as a discovery cohort. In a later analysis, previously published TCR beta repertoires from 670 or so donors were re-analyzed and high-resolution HLA genotyping was added so that TCR occurrence patterns could be studied.

Paper-wide results and their limitations: In a later genetic analysis, a missense DCLRE1C variant was associated with V-gene and J-gene trimming of TCR beta chains, and the association was replicated in an independent cohort. Assigning TCR associations to individual alleles was difficult when HLA alleles, especially DR and DQ, strongly co-occurred. In the study, about 150 TCR beta chains were listed as associated with cytomegalovirus. In vitro tests confirmed that a few of the cytomegalovirus-associated TCR beta chains recognize cytomegalovirus antigens. This cohort had only TCR beta chains sequenced, and the lack of alpha or paired-chain data limited which features could be detected. A later analysis found that most CMV-associated TCR beta chains appeared HLA-restricted, with HLA associations seemingly driven largely by CMV exposure. Correlated functional status among segregating V segments might be attributable to linkage disequilibrium, but an unknown experimental factor could not be ruled out. Roughly 17 rarely observed V segments, including chromosome 9 orphons, were excluded from the earlier analysis of 550 to 700 of the donors because counts were too low. In a later analysis, some 17,000 TCR beta sequences were associated with specific HLA alleles at a false discovery rate of 0.05. The only immune exposure information available for the cohort was CMV serostatus. Because HLA typing was missing for some donors at each locus, association tests included only the typed subset. In a later analysis, several top co-occurrence clusters were reported to appear linked to parvovirus B19, influenza, CMV and Epstein-Barr virus. Compared with equally common non-associated chains, HLA-associated TCR beta chains in a later analysis were more clonally expanded and had lower generation probabilities. A further reported finding was that TCR beta sequences accurately predicted the HLA-A and HLA-B alleles for most subjects in the first cohort. The 87-base-pair reads could not distinguish some IMGT-functional V segments, including TRBV6-2 and TRBV6-3, so those segments were excluded. The authors suggested that the approach could potentially be generalized to other disease states and immunological phenotypes. In a later analysis, the rate of TCR association differed among HLA loci, with DRB1 alleles having the most associated TCRs and HLA-C alleles having the fewest. Most TCR sequences were observed very rarely across donors, whereas some public TCRs were present in many individuals. In an earlier analysis of approximately 590 of the donors, most TCR beta V segments were observed in productive rearrangements about 87% or about 30% of the time, broadly matching IMGT annotations. The sequencing pipeline was judged likely to have produced a cluster of highly shared sequence variants as a technical artifact. The classifier was reported to diagnose cytomegalovirus status with high specificity and sensitivity in both the original cohort and the validation cohort. According to a later genetic analysis, donors in an Asian-associated ancestry cluster had fewer N-insertions in productive TCRs than the approximately 670-donor mean. The presence/absence analyses assumed that sequencing depth was roughly uniform across donors, and that assumption may not be true.

The library was made by the immunoSEQ multiplex PCR assay. For the multiplex PCR, a mixture combining 60 forward primers for TCR Vbeta segments and 13 reverse primers for TCR Jbeta segments was used. A multiplex PCR assay on genomic DNA amplified the CDR3 region of rearranged TCR beta genes. The amplified TCR beta libraries were sequenced on the Illumina HiSeq System as 87-base-pair reads. The original pipeline was this. Across the 640 or so repertoires, a later analysis counted approximately 83 million unique TCR beta chains, some 11 million of which were shared by at least two donors. A nearest-neighbor algorithm error-corrected the raw reads and collapsed the reads into unique sequences, merging closely related sequences to remove PCR and sequencing errors. To assign V, D and J gene segments, CDR3 sequences were aligned to IMGT reference sequences. For a sequence to be retained, a match of at least six nucleotides was required to both a V gene segment and a J gene segment. A rearrangement was called productive if the CDR3 had no stop codons and remained in frame with V and J, and every other rearrangement was called non-productive. CDR3 was defined by IMGT convention, running from the second conserved V-encoded cysteine to the conserved J-encoded phenylalanine. Sequences without an unambiguous match to a single V gene segment were excluded from the earlier analysis of several hundred of the donors. In an earlier analysis of a few hundred of the donors, V segments were called functional above 56.7% productive rearrangements and were called segregating when the between-donor standard deviation exceeded 5%. A statistical classification framework was developed to diagnose cytomegalovirus status using the catalog of TCR beta chain sequences. A later analysis assigned V and J genes by comparing TCR nucleotide sequences with IMGT/GENE-DB human TR gene sequences. The TCRdist pipeline was used in a later analysis to assign CDR3 sequences and most-parsimonious VDJ recombination scenarios. In a later analysis, each TCR beta chain was defined by its CDR3 amino acid sequence together with its V-gene family, and reads lacking a unique V-gene family were excluded. To address suspected cross-contamination and a sequencing artifact, a later analysis removed under 600 highly shared, low-generation-probability nucleotide sequences. In a later analysis, a clonal expansion index for each public chain was calculated from normalized within-repertoire ranks of inferred template counts. Generation probabilities in a later analysis came from a VDJ recombination model fitted to out-of-frame rearrangements, and those results were checked against IGoR. A later analysis scored TCR-TCR, TCR-HLA and TCR-CMV co-occurrence with hypergeometric tests, applying a repertoire-size bias correction to TCR pairs. False discovery rates were estimated in a later analysis by permuting HLA or CMV assignments 20 times. In a later analysis, co-occurring TCRs were grouped using DBSCAN, and TCRdist sequence similarity was added for clustering within HLA-allele-positive subsets. Co-occurrence clustering excluded repertoires with fewer than 30,000 or more than 120,000 public chains, plus five with anomalous nucleotide sharing. TCRdb holds this immuneACCESS table with in-frame rearrangements only. Some clones are missing; in checked studies, unresolved V genes explain under half, and the rest has no known cause. V and J calls and clone size follow that table, whereas D and trimming were derived from the DNA. The sample contains fewer than 200,000 clones, under 75% of them found a single time. 7% to 7.5% of the sample rests with the top ten.

The germline V gene (reference sequence) gives CDR1 as DFQATT and CDR2 as SNEGSKA. The CDR3 has 11 amino acids, counting the end cysteine and phenylalanine. Just CDR3 DNA is preserved here, 33 bases in frame from base 1. The cohort comprised some 730 healthy bone marrow donors. At the time of sampling, all cohort members were nominally healthy, though unrecorded immune exposures were likely present. The donor was CMV seropositive and was included in the group of 250 to 300 seropositive cohort members. Every donor gave a peripheral blood sample, and the peripheral blood mononuclear cells from that sample were used for TCR beta sequencing. The Qiagen DNeasy Blood Extraction Kit was used to extract genomic DNA from the blood cell samples. Regarding this clone: This receptor's antigen is unknown. Germline and junction disagree at one end, which may indicate a read error.

The chain is assembled from TRBV20-1 and TRBJ2-7; 7 central bases correspond to TRBD2. The sequence was collected from a man aged 40-49 years in good health and CMV-seropositive. Sequencing was performed on PBMCs. The base sequence is TGCAGTGCTTCTACAGGTTACGGGGGACTATTC. This translates into CSASTGYGGLF.